This T cell receptor beta chain was captured by sequencing in a study of blood T cell repertoires in COVID-19. Study-wide context: The United States, Italy and Spain provided the acute and convalescent COVID-19 samples. PBMCs, B-cell-depleted T cells, or T cells were the source of the cDNA or gDNA that made up the material.

Study processing details: Estimates of nucleated cell counts were drawn from the amplification of reference gene primers. Repertoires were generated with immunoSEQ multiplex PCR, while TCRdb's copy carries only in-frame clones and drops some. For V, J and clone size, that table is used; D and trimming come from the DNA. Among 200,000 to 300,000 clones listed, 70% to 90% were seen once. The CDR3 loop spans 15 amino acids. Germline V gene sequence: CDR1 LGHNA, CDR2 YSLEER. Trimming removed 4 bases from V and 6 bases from J; junction bases left unmatched: 6. This TCR derives from a man aged 25 to 40 with active or convalescent COVID-19. Sequencing used peripheral blood. The gene calls are TRBV4-3 and TRBJ2-2; 9 nucleotides agree with TRBD2. CDR3 loop: CASSRAERGAGELFF. DNA for the CDR3: TGCGCCAGCAGCCGTGCAGAGCGGGGGGCCGGGGAGCTGTTTTTT.